This T cell receptor beta chain is drawn from a study of cytomegalovirus exposure and HLA in healthy donors. Study outcomes and limitations: Prediction of most subjects' HLA-A and HLA-B alleles by TCR beta sequences was reportedly accurate. Presence/absence analyses assumed roughly uniform sequencing depth across donors. In vitro work confirmed that a few CMV-associated chains recognize CMV antigens. The productive fraction for most TCR beta V segments was about 90% or about 30% in an earlier analysis.

The PCR had 60 Vbeta and 13 Jbeta primers. Libraries were prepared by immunoSEQ multiplex PCR; TCRdb keeps only in-frame clonotypes and omits some of them. The sample lists hundreds of thousands of clones; roughly four fifths were seen once. This clone occurred a few times. The antigen remains undetermined. The CDR3 consists of 14 residues. V was pared by 3 bases and J by 6 bases, with 11 bases between. Germline CDR1 SGHTA, CDR2 FQGTGA. Sequencing input: PBMCs. This clonotype was obtained from a woman between 40 and 55 years old in good health and CMV-seronegative. The V gene is TRBV7-3, the J gene TRBJ2-2, with a possible D match to TRBD1 (6 bases). The CDR3 DNA follows: TGTGCCAGCAGCTTGTCAGGGGTTCCCGGGGAGCTGTTTTTT. Translation: CASSLSGVPGELFF.